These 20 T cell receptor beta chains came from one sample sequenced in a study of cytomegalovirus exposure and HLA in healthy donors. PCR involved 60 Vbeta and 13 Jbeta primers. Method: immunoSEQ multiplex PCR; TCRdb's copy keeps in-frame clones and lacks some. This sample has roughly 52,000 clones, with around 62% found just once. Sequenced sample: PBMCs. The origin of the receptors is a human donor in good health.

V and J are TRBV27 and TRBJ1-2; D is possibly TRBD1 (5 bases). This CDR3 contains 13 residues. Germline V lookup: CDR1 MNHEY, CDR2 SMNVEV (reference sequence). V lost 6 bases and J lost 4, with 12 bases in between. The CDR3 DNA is TGTGCCAGCAGGTCCGGGGGTGGCTATGGCTACACCTTC. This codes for CASRSGGGYGYTF.

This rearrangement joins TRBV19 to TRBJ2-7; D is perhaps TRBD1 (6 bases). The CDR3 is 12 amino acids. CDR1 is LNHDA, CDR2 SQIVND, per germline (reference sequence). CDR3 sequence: CASGQRSGEQYF. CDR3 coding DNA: TGTGCTTCGGGACAAAGGTCGGGCGAGCAGTACTTC.

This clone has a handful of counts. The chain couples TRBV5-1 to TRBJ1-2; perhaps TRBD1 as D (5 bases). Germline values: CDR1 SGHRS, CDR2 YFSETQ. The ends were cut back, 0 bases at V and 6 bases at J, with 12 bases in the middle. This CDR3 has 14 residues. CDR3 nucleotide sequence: TGCGCCAGCAGCTTGGAGGGGCGGTCTGATGGCTACACCTTC. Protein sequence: CASSLEGRSDGYTF.

As DNA, the CDR3 is TGTGCCAGCAGGGCGGGACTAGCGGGGGCCATCAACACCGGGGAGCTGTTTTTT. This encodes CASRAGLAGAINTGELFF. The chain recombines TRBV7-9 with TRBJ2-2; 14 bases agree with TRBD2. Germline lookup yields CDR1 SEHNR and CDR2 FQNEAQ (reference sequence). J gave up 2 bases and V 6 bases, and 8 bases lay outside the gene matches. This CDR3 comprises 18 residues.

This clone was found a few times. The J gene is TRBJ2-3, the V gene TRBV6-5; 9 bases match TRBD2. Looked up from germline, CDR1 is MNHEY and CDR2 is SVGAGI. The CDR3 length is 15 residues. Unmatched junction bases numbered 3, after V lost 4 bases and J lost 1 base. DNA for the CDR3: TGTGCCAGCAGTTCGGTAGCGGGGGGCACAGATACGCAGTATTTT. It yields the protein CASSSVAGGTDTQYF.

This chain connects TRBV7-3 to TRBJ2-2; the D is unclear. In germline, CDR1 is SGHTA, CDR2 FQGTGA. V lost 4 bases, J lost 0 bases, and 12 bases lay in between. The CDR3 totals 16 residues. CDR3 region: CASSSPQNANTGELFF. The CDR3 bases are TGTGCCAGCAGCTCCCCCCAGAACGCGAACACCGGGGAGCTGTTTTTT.

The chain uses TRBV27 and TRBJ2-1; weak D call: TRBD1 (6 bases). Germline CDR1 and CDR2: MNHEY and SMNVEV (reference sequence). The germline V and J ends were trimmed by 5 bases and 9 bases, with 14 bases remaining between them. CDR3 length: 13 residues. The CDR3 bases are TGTGCCAGCAGTCCCGTTGACAGGATTGAGCAGTTCTTC. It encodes CASSPVDRIEQFF.

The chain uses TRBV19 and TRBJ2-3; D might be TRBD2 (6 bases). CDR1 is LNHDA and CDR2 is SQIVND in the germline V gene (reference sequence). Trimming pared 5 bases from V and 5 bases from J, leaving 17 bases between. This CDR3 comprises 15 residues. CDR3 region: CASSADVGGGDTQYF. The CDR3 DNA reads TGTGCCAGTAGTGCAGACGTCGGGGGTGGAGATACGCAGTATTTT.

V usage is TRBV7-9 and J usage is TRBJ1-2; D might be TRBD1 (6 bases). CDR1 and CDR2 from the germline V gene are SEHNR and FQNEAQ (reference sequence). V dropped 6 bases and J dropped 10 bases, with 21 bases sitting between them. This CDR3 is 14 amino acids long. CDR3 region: CASSQFGTPCDYTF. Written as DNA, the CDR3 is TGTGCCAGCAGTCAATTCGGGACACCCTGTGACTACACCTTC.

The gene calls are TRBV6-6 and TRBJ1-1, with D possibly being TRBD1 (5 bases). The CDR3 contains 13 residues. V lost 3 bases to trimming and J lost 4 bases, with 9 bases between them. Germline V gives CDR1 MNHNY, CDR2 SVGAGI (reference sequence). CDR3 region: CASSYFGGTEAFF. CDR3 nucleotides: TGTGCCAGCAGTTATTTCGGGGGCACTGAAGCTTTCTTT.

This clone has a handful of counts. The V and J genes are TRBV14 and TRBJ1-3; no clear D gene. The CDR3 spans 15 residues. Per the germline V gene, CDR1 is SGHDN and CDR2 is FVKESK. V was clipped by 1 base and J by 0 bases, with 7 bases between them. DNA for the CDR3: TGTGCCAGCAGCCAAGTGGGCAGCTCTGGAAACACCATATATTTT. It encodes CASSQVGSSGNTIYF.

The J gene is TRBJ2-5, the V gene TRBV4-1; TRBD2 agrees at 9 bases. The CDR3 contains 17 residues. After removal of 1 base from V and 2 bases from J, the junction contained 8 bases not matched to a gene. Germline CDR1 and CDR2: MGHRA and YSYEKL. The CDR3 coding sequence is TGCGCCAGCAGCCAAGTAGGTCAAGCGGGGGGACAAGAGACCCAGTACTTC. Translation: CASSQVGQAGGQETQYF.

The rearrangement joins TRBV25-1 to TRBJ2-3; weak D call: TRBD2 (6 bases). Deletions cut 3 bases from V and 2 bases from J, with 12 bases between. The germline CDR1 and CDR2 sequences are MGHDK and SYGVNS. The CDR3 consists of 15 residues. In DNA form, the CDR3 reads TGTGCCAGCAGTGAGTACGGGGGTAACACAGATACGCAGTATTTT. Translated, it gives CASSEYGGNTDTQYF.

CDR3: CASSSDRGPGETQYF. CDR3 DNA: TGCGCCAGCAGCTCAGACCGAGGACCAGGGGAGACCCAGTACTTC. The rearrangement links TRBV5-1 to TRBJ2-5; tentative D call: TRBD1 (5 bases). Germline assignment: CDR1 SGHRS and CDR2 YFSETQ. The CDR3 totals 15 residues. V was clipped by 3 bases and J by 5 bases, with 17 bases between them. Based on the CDR3 plus reference TRBV5-1 and TRBJ2-5, the full variable domain is KAGVTQTPRYLIKTRGQQVTLSCSPISGHRSVSWYQQTPGQGLQFLFEYFSETQRNKGNFPGRFSGRQFSNSRSEMNVSTLELGDSALYLCASSSDRGPGETQYFGPGTRLLVL.

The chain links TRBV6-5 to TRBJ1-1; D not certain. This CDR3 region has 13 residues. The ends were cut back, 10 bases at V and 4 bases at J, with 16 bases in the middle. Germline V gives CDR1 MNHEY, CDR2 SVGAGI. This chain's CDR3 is CAIEPRDRTEAFF. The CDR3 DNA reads TGTGCCATCGAGCCCCGGGATCGCACTGAAGCTTTCTTT.

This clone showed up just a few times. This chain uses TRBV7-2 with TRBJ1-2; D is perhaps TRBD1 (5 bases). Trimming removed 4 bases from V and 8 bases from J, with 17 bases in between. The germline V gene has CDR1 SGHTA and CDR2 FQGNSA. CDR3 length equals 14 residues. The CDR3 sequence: CASSSQPGLLGYTF. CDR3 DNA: TGTGCCAGCAGCTCACAACCGGGACTTTTAGGCTACACCTTC.

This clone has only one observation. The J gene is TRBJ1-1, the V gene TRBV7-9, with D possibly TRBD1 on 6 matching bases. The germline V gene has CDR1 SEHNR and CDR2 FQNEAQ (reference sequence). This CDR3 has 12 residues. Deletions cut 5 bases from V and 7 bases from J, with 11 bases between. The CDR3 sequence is CASSPPRGEAFF. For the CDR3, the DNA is TGTGCCAGCAGCCCCCCCAGGGGTGAAGCTTTCTTT.

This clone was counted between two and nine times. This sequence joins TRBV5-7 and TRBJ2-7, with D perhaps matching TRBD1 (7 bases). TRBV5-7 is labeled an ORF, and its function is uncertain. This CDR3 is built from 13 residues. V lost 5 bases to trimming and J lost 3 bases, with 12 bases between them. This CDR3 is CASRGQGGYEQYF. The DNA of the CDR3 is TGTGCCAGCAGAGGGCAGGGGGGCTACGAGCAGTACTTC.

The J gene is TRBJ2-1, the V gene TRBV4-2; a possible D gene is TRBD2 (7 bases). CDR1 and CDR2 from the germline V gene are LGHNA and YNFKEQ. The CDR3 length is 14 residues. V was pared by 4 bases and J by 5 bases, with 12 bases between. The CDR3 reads CASSLGGLDNEQFF. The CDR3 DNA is TGTGCCAGCAGCCTGGGGGGGCTAGACAATGAGCAGTTCTTC.

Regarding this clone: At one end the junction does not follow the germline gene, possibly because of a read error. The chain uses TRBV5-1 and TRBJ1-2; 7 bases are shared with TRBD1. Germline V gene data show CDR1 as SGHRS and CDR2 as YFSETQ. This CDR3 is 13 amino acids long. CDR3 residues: CASTPGQNYGYPF. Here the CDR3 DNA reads TGCGCCAGCACCCCGGGACAGAACTATGGCTACCCCTTC.